This TCR beta chain was recorded in a study of long-term antiretroviral therapy in people with HIV. Concerning this clone: Its target is unknown.

Unmatched junction bases numbered 5, after V lost 4 bases and J lost 3 bases. CDR1 and CDR2 (germline): SGHRS, YFSETQ. This CDR3 is 15 amino acids long. The run of the v3.0 immunoSEQ assay was at survey level. Per-sample sequencing targets were roughly 40,000-50,000 T-cell genomes. The table came from immunoSEQ multiplex PCR; TCRdb's copy has only in-frame clones and leaves some out. The sample holds fewer than 25,000 clones, 84% seen once. Whole-study findings and limits: Blood obtained between about 2004 and 2018 may reflect older ART regimens. It was observed that HIV repertoires exhibited narrower CDR3 length ranges than controls.

Sequenced material: unsorted PBMCs, taken 1.9 years after starting antiretroviral therapy. The J gene is TRBJ2-3, the V gene TRBV5-1; 10 bases agree with TRBD2. This sequence originates from a woman in her forties or fifties with HIV. The CDR3 loop reads CASSLSGGETDTQYF. The CDR3 nucleotides are TGCGCCAGCAGCCTCAGCGGGGGGGAAACAGATACGCAGTATTTT.